This entry concerns a single TCR beta chain. Its antigen is still unknown. Germline V gene sequence: CDR1 LNHDA, CDR2 SQIVND (reference sequence). V shed 6 bases, J shed 2 bases, and the junction held 14 bases outside the gene matches. The CDR3 contains 17 residues. The source of the sample is a study of cytomegalovirus exposure and HLA in healthy donors. Study-wide context: Across about 400 genotyped donors, over 70% landed in the Caucasian-associated ancestry cluster. Overall study findings and caveats: Exclusion as indistinguishable affected some V segments, including TRBV6-2 and TRBV6-3.

Vbeta (60) and Jbeta (13) primers were used in the PCR. Using immunoSEQ multiplex PCR, the repertoire was profiled, and TCRdb retains in-frame clones only, with some absent. The sample carries about 180,000 clones, around three quarters recorded once. The sample consisted of PBMCs. The TCR comes from a man aged 35-49 years in good health and CMV-seronegative. The chain is built from TRBV19 and TRBJ2-5; 8 bases are a match to TRBD1. CDR3 nucleotides: TGTGCCAGTAGCGCCATCAGGGGGCCTACCAATCAAGAGACCCAGTACTTC. Translating gives CASSAIRGPTNQETQYF.